Here is one T cell receptor beta chain with its context. This specimen belongs to a study of CD8 T cells in Susac syndrome. RNA was extracted with the RNeasy kit, and a quantity of roughly 0.45 to 1 ug was reverse transcribed using random hexamers. TCRdb reanalysed the immunoSEQ multiplex PCR reads using MiXCR and keeps one entry per CDR3 protein. Among 300,000 to 350,000 distinct CDR3 sequences listed, about 92% were seen once. Trimming at V came to 4 bases and at J to 5 bases, leaving 12 bases not matched to a gene. Germline CDR1 is SGHRS and CDR2 is YFSETQ. The CDR3 contains 16 residues. This TCR derives from a human donor with multiple sclerosis. The specimen sequenced was CD4+ T cells from PBMCs. The chain has TRBV5-1 and TRBJ2-7, with 10 bases aligning to TRBD1. CDR3 DNA: TGCGCCAGCAGCCCACAGGTAGGACAGGGGGTCGACGAGCAGTACTTC. This encodes CASSPQVGQGVDEQYF. Together with reference TRBV5-1 and TRBJ2-7, the CDR3 gives the full variable domain: KAGVTQTPRYLIKTRGQQVTLSCSPISGHRSVSWYQQTPGQGLQFLFEYFSETQRNKGNFPGRFSGRQFSNSRSEMNVSTLELGDSALYLCASSPQVGQGVDEQYFGPGTRLTVT.